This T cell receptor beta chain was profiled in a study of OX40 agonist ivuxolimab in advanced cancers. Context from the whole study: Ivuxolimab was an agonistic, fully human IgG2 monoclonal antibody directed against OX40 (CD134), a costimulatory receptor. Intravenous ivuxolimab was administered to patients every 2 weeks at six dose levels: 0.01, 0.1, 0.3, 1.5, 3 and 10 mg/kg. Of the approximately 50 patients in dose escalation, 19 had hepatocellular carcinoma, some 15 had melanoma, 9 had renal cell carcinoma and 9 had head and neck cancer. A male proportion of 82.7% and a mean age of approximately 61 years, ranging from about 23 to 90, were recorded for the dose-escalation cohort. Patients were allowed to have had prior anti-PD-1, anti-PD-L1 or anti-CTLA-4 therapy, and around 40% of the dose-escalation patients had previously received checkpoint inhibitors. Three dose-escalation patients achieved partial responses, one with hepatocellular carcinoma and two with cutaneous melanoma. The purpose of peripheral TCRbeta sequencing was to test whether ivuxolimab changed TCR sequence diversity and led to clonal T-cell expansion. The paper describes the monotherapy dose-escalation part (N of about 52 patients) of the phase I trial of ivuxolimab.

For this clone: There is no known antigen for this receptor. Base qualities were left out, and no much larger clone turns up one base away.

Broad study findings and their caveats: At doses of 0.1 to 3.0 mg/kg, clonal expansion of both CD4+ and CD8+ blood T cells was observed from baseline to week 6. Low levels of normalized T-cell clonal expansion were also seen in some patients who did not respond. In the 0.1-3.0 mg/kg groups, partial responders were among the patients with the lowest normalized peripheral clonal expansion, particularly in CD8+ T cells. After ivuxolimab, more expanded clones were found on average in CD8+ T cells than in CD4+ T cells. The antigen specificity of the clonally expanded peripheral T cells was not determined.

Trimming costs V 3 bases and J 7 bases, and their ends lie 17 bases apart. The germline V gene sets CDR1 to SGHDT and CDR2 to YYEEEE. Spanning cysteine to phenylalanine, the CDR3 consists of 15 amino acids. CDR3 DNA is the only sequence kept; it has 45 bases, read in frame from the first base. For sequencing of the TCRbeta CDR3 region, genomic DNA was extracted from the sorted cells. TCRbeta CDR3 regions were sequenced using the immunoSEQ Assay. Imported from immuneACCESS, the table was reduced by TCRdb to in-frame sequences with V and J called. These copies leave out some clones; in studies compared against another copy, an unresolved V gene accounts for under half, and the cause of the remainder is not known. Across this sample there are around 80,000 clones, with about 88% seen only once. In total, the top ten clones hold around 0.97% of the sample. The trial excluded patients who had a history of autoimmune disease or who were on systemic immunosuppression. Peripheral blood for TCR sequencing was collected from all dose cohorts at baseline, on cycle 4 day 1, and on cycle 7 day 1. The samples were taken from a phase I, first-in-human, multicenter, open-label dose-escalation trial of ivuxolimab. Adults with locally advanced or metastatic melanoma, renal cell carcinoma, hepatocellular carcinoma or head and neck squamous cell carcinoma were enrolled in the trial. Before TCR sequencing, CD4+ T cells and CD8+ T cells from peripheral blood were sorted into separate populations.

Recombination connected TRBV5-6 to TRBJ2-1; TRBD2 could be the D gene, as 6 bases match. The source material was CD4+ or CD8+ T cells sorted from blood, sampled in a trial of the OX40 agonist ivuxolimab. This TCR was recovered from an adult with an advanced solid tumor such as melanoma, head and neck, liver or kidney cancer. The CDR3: CASSSLASAKNEQFF. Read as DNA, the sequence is TGTGCCAGCAGCTCGCTGGCTAGCGCTAAAAATGAGCAGTTCTTC.